The T cell receptor beta chain under discussion was sequenced for a study of OX40 agonist ivuxolimab in advanced cancers. Only in-frame clones appear in the TCRdb table, and some are missing; sequencing was by immunoSEQ multiplex PCR. The table has around 48,000 clones, about 85% seen once; the top ten hold about 9.8%. The ends lost 4 bases at V and 4 bases at J; junction bases unmatched: 5. Germline V CDR1 and CDR2: LNHDA, SQIVND (reference sequence). The CDR3 consists of 14 residues. This clone was picked up a small number of times. What it binds is unknown. Study conclusions and caveats: The 0.1-3.0 mg/kg partial responders had among the lowest clonal expansion.

This clonotype originated in an adult with an advanced solid tumor such as melanoma, head and neck, liver or kidney cancer. The source material was CD4+ or CD8+ T cells sorted from blood, sampled in a trial of the OX40 agonist ivuxolimab. This chain links TRBV19 with TRBJ1-1, with 8 bases fitting TRBD1. The CDR3 protein is CASSTRGLGTEAFF. DNA of the CDR3: TGTGCCAGTAGTACCAGGGGGCTCGGCACTGAAGCTTTCTTT.